Listed below are T cell receptor beta chains from one sample, sequenced in a study of T cell responses to AZD1222 COVID-19 vaccine. Here immunoSEQ multiplex PCR was the method, and the copy in TCRdb shows in-frame clones only, minus some. This sample has over 150,000 clones, with roughly 90% found just once. Source: peripheral blood, taken on day 0 of AZD1222 vaccination. These receptors were collected from an adult in good health. The CDR3 runs from the conserved cysteine through the conserved F or W. The D gene is left open where the match is weak. Clone size appears in some rows only: once, few, many, or a class for an expanded clone.

CDR3 DNA: TGTGCCTGGAGTGTACTGACTACTAGCGGGAGTGCCCAGTACTTC
CDR3 protein: CAWSVLTTSGSAQYF
D gene: TRBD2
V gene: TRBV30
J gene: TRBJ2-5
clone size: -

CDR3 DNA: TGCGCCAGCAGCCCAGGACCCAGCTCCTACAATGAGCAGTTCTTC
CDR3 protein: CASSPGPSSYNEQFF
D gene: -
V gene: TRBV5-1
J gene: TRBJ2-1
clone size: -

CDR3 DNA: TGTGCCAGCAGCGAGGGGGGCGGGACCCTTAGGAATGAGCAGTTCTTC
CDR3 protein: CASSEGGGTLRNEQFF
D gene: -
V gene: TRBV9
J gene: TRBJ2-1
clone size: -

CDR3 DNA: TGCGCCAGCAGCGCTTACAGTTCCCCTAATGAAAAACTGTTTTTT
CDR3 protein: CASSAYSSPNEKLFF
D gene: -
V gene: TRBV5-1
J gene: TRBJ1-4
clone size: once

CDR3 DNA: TGTGCCAGCAGTGACTCGAACTCTGGGGCCAACGTCCTGACTTTC
CDR3 protein: CASSDSNSGANVLTF
D gene: -
V gene: TRBV6-4
J gene: TRBJ2-6
clone size: -

CDR3 DNA: TGTGCCAGCAGCCCCCTCGGGCGGGGGGGCCGCGAGACCCAGTACTTC
CDR3 protein: CASSPLGRGGRETQYF
D gene: TRBD2
V gene: TRBV11-2
J gene: TRBJ2-5
clone size: -

CDR3 DNA: TGTGCCAGTAGTATAGGCGGGACAGATAATGAAAAACTGTTTTTT
CDR3 protein: CASSIGGTDNEKLFF
D gene: TRBD1
V gene: TRBV19
J gene: TRBJ1-4
clone size: -

CDR3 DNA: TGTGCCAGCAGGGACAGGCCGTCGAACACTGAAGCTTTCTTT
CDR3 protein: CASRDRPSNTEAFF
D gene: TRBD1
V gene: TRBV6-4
J gene: TRBJ1-1
clone size: few

CDR3 DNA: TGTGCCTGGAGTGTTCGTCTTGAGGGAGTAGAATCGGCCCAGCATTTT
CDR3 protein: CAWSVRLEGVESAQHF
D gene: -
V gene: TRBV30
J gene: TRBJ1-5
clone size: -

CDR3 DNA: TGTGCCAGCAGTTTATCCGGGTTGAGCCAAGAGACCCAGTACTTC
CDR3 protein: CASSLSGLSQETQYF
D gene: -
V gene: TRBV28
J gene: TRBJ2-5
clone size: -

CDR3 DNA: TGTGCCAGCAGTTTAAGGGGGGCTGAAGCTTTCTTT
CDR3 protein: CASSLRGAEAFF
D gene: -
V gene: TRBV12-3/TRBV12-4
J gene: TRBJ1-1
clone size: -

CDR3 DNA: TGTGCCAGCAGTTTGGGCAGGGGCTCCTACGAGCAGTACTTC
CDR3 protein: CASSLGRGSYEQYF
D gene: -
V gene: TRBV28
J gene: TRBJ2-7
clone size: -

CDR3 DNA: TGCGCCAGCAGCCAAGATTCCACGGGTCAGCCCCAGCATTTT
CDR3 protein: CASSQDSTGQPQHF
D gene: -
V gene: TRBV4-3
J gene: TRBJ1-5
clone size: -

CDR3 DNA: TGTGCCACCAGCAGATCCCCGGTAGAAGAGACCCAGTACTTC
CDR3 protein: CATSRSPVEETQYF
D gene: -
V gene: TRBV15
J gene: TRBJ2-5
clone size: once

CDR3 DNA: TGTGCCAGCAGCCCCAGTAACACAGGGGGCGTTAGCACCGGGGAGCTGTTTTTT
CDR3 protein: CASSPSNTGGVSTGELFF
D gene: TRBD1
V gene: TRBV5-4
J gene: TRBJ2-2
clone size: -

CDR3 DNA: TGTGCCAGCAGCTTAGGGCTAGCGGGGTTCGGGGAGCAGTTCTTC
CDR3 protein: CASSLGLAGFGEQFF
D gene: TRBD2
V gene: TRBV7-2
J gene: TRBJ2-1
clone size: -

CDR3 DNA: TGTGCCAGCAGCTGGAGGACAGGGGGCTCTGGAAACACCATATATTTT
CDR3 protein: CASSWRTGGSGNTIYF
D gene: TRBD1
V gene: TRBV7-2
J gene: TRBJ1-3
clone size: -

CDR3 DNA: TGTGCCAGTACCCCCTCCGGGCTAGCGGCCCCTGGGGCCAACGTCCTGACTTTC
CDR3 protein: CASTPSGLAAPGANVLTF
D gene: TRBD2
V gene: TRBV19
J gene: TRBJ2-6
clone size: -

CDR3 DNA: TGTGCCAGTAGCCTTCCTAGGACTAATGAAAAACTGTTTTTT
CDR3 protein: CASSLPRTNEKLFF
D gene: -
V gene: TRBV19
J gene: TRBJ1-4
clone size: -

CDR3 DNA: TGCAGTGCTAGTGACCATCTGTCTAGCGGGACCCCTGTGGAGCTGTTTTTT
CDR3 protein: CSASDHLSSGTPVELFF
D gene: TRBD2
V gene: TRBV20-1
J gene: TRBJ2-2
clone size: -

CDR3 DNA: TGCAGTGCTAGTGCGGTGGGGAAGTCTAACTATGGCTACACCTTC
CDR3 protein: CSASAVGKSNYGYTF
D gene: -
V gene: TRBV20-1
J gene: TRBJ1-2
clone size: -

CDR3 DNA: TGCGCCAGCAGCTACTCGTCCGGGGGGGCCTACGAGCAGTACTTC
CDR3 protein: CASSYSSGGAYEQYF
D gene: TRBD2
V gene: TRBV4-1
J gene: TRBJ2-7
clone size: -

CDR3 DNA: TGCACCACCGGAGTGGAAGATGGCTACACCTTC
CDR3 protein: CTTGVEDGYTF
D gene: -
V gene: TRBV20-1
J gene: TRBJ1-2
clone size: once

CDR3 DNA: TGTGCCAGCAGCTTAGGGGACATGGGCGAGCAGTACTTC
CDR3 protein: CASSLGDMGEQYF
D gene: -
V gene: TRBV7-9
J gene: TRBJ2-7
clone size: few

CDR3 DNA: TGTGCCAGCTCACCACGGCAGGGGGCTAATCAGCCCCAGCATTTT
CDR3 protein: CASSPRQGANQPQHF
D gene: TRBD1
V gene: TRBV18
J gene: TRBJ1-5
clone size: -

CDR3 DNA: TGTGCCTGGAGTGTTGGGGACTACGAGCAGTACTTC
CDR3 protein: CAWSVGDYEQYF
D gene: -
V gene: TRBV30
J gene: TRBJ2-7
clone size: -

CDR3 DNA: TGTGCCAGCAGATACCTAGCGGGAGGTACCTACGAGCAGTACTTC
CDR3 protein: CASRYLAGGTYEQYF
D gene: TRBD2
V gene: TRBV28
J gene: TRBJ2-7
clone size: -

CDR3 DNA: TGTGCCATCAGCGCAGGGAATGCTGGCTACACCTTC
CDR3 protein: CAISAGNAGYTF
D gene: -
V gene: TRBV10-3
J gene: TRBJ1-2
clone size: -

CDR3 DNA: TGTGCCAGCAGCCCACGGGGGCCCATCACAGATACGCAGTATTTT
CDR3 protein: CASSPRGPITDTQYF
D gene: -
V gene: TRBV9
J gene: TRBJ2-3
clone size: -

CDR3 DNA: TGTGCCAGCATCTGGGACAGCCAAGAGACCCAGTACTTC
CDR3 protein: CASIWDSQETQYF
D gene: TRBD1
V gene: TRBV6-5
J gene: TRBJ2-5
clone size: -

CDR3 DNA: TGTGCCAGCTCTCCCGGACGACAGAATGATCAGCCCCAGCATTTT
CDR3 protein: CASSPGRQNDQPQHF
D gene: -
V gene: TRBV18
J gene: TRBJ1-5
clone size: -

CDR3 DNA: TGTGCCAGCAGCTTGCAGGGCGCCGGGGAGCTGTTTTTT
CDR3 protein: CASSLQGAGELFF
D gene: -
V gene: TRBV5-6
J gene: TRBJ2-2
clone size: -

CDR3 DNA: TGTGCCAGCAGCTTACAAGGGAGGGGAACCGCCACAGATACGCAGTATTTT
CDR3 protein: CASSLQGRGTATDTQYF
D gene: TRBD2
V gene: TRBV7-3
J gene: TRBJ2-3
clone size: -

CDR3 DNA: TGTGCCAGCAGCGTAGCGGGGCGGGGAAGGGTTGAGCAGTTCTTC
CDR3 protein: CASSVAGRGRVEQFF
D gene: -
V gene: TRBV9
J gene: TRBJ2-1
clone size: -

CDR3 DNA: TGTGCCAGCAGCTCGAGCCCCAAGCCTGCAGATACGCAGTATTTT
CDR3 protein: CASSSSPKPADTQYF
D gene: -
V gene: TRBV9
J gene: TRBJ2-3
clone size: -

CDR3 DNA: TGTGCCAGCAGCTTTGGCAGCACCGAAGCTTTCTTT
CDR3 protein: CASSFGSTEAFF
D gene: -
V gene: TRBV11-3
J gene: TRBJ1-1
clone size: -

CDR3 DNA: TGCGCCAGCAGCCCACAGGGTTATAATGAAAAACTGTTTTTT
CDR3 protein: CASSPQGYNEKLFF
D gene: -
V gene: TRBV5-1
J gene: TRBJ1-4
clone size: -

CDR3 DNA: TGTGCCAGCAGTTTAGGGGGCCTGAGGGCAACTAATGAAAAACTGTTTTTT
CDR3 protein: CASSLGGLRATNEKLFF
D gene: -
V gene: TRBV28
J gene: TRBJ1-4
clone size: -

CDR3 DNA: TGTGCCAGCAGAAGGGAGGGTTGGTACGAGCAGTACTTC
CDR3 protein: CASRREGWYEQYF
D gene: TRBD2
V gene: TRBV7-9
J gene: TRBJ2-7
clone size: -

CDR3 DNA: TGCGCCAGCAGCCGAGACTTGGGCGGGGAGCTGTTTTTT
CDR3 protein: CASSRDLGGELFF
D gene: -
V gene: TRBV4-1
J gene: TRBJ2-2
clone size: -

CDR3 DNA: TGTGCCAGCAGTTTATCAACGGCGGGAGAGCTGCTCTTC
CDR3 protein: CASSLSTAGELLF
D gene: TRBD2
V gene: TRBV27
J gene: TRBJ2-1
clone size: -

CDR3 DNA: TGTGCCAGTAGGTACAGCAGGGACCCTGAAGCTTTCTTT
CDR3 protein: CASRYSRDPEAFF
D gene: -
V gene: TRBV7-9
J gene: TRBJ1-1
clone size: -

CDR3 DNA: TGTGCCAGCAGCGTTAGAACTGTAGGGAACACTGAAGCTTTCTTT
CDR3 protein: CASSVRTVGNTEAFF
D gene: -
V gene: TRBV7-8
J gene: TRBJ1-1
clone size: -

CDR3 DNA: TGTGCCAGCAGCCTTCGCACAGATACGCAGTATTTT
CDR3 protein: CASSLRTDTQYF
D gene: -
V gene: TRBV3-1/TRBV3-2
J gene: TRBJ2-3
clone size: -

CDR3 DNA: TGTGCCAGCAGTGATCCCTGGCAGGGGGCGGATTTGACAGAGACCCAGTACTTC
CDR3 protein: CASSDPWQGADLTETQYF
D gene: TRBD1
V gene: TRBV6-1
J gene: TRBJ2-5
clone size: -

CDR3 DNA: TGTGCCAGCAGCTTAATCCTAGCGGGGCCCACCGGGGAGCTGTTTTTT
CDR3 protein: CASSLILAGPTGELFF
D gene: TRBD2
V gene: TRBV7-3
J gene: TRBJ2-2
clone size: -

CDR3 DNA: TGTGCCAGCAACCAGCGGGAGGTAGAATACGAGCAGTACTTC
CDR3 protein: CASNQREVEYEQYF
D gene: TRBD2
V gene: TRBV7-2
J gene: TRBJ2-7
clone size: -

CDR3 DNA: TGTGCCAGCAGTTTACAGGGGGCCTACGAGCAGTACTTC
CDR3 protein: CASSLQGAYEQYF
D gene: TRBD1
V gene: TRBV28
J gene: TRBJ2-7
clone size: once